Listed below are T cell receptor beta chains from one sample, sequenced in a study of T cells after yellow fever vaccination. TCRdb re-analysed the 5' RACE reads in MiXCR, keeping a single row per CDR3 protein. The sample consists of 310,000 or so distinct CDR3 sequences, around 3.6% of them appearing once. This sample comprised PBMCs, obtained on the day of the yellow fever booster vaccination. These TCRs come from a man aged 18 to 29 who received the YFV17D yellow fever vaccine. CDR3s include the opening cysteine and the closing phenylalanine or tryptophan. Fields, in order: V gene, J gene, D gene, clone size, CDR3 protein, CDR3 DNA. D genes are given only for firm matches. The size of a clone is reported for some rows only, either as once, few or many, or as a class for expanded clones.

TRBV11-2	TRBJ1-4	-	few	CASSLGRNEKLFF	TGTGCCAGCAGCTTAGGACGGAATGAAAAACTGTTTTTT
TRBV9	TRBJ1-2	TRBD1	-	CASSDEYRGGGYTF	TGTGCCAGCAGCGACGAATACAGGGGAGGAGGCTACACCTTC
TRBV29-1	TRBJ2-7	-	-	CSVERVNTYEQYF	TGCAGCGTTGAAAGAGTCAACACCTACGAGCAGTACTTC
TRBV7-2	TRBJ2-7	-	-	CASSSVVGYTYEQYF	TGTGCCAGCAGCTCTGTTGTGGGATACACCTACGAGCAGTACTTC
TRBV2	TRBJ2-5	TRBD2	many	CASTRLAAPQETQYF	TGTGCCAGCACCAGACTAGCGGCCCCCCAAGAGACCCAGTACTTC
TRBV15	TRBJ2-1	-	many	CATRPPRGTAQFF	TGTGCCACCAGGCCCCCGCGGGGAACCGCACAGTTCTTC
TRBV5-1	TRBJ2-5	TRBD2	many	CASSLAGTSRGRETQYF	TGCGCCAGCAGCTTGGCCGGGACTAGTAGGGGCCGAGAGACCCAGTACTTC
TRBV29-1	TRBJ2-3	-	few	CSVELNTDTQYF	TGCAGCGTTGAACTTAACACAGATACGCAGTATTTT
TRBV4-1	TRBJ2-5	-	many	CASSLWTEETQYF	TGCGCCAGCAGCCTTTGGACAGAAGAGACCCAGTACTTC
TRBV7-9	TRBJ2-2	-	many	CASSFPQGKSGELFF	TGTGCCAGCAGCTTCCCCCAGGGGAAGTCCGGGGAGCTGTTTTTT
TRBV5-1	TRBJ2-5	TRBD1	-	CASSFTTGEETQYF	TGCGCCAGCAGCTTCACTACAGGGGAAGAGACCCAGTACTTC
TRBV9	TRBJ2-6	TRBD1	many	CASSERQGAGANVLTF	TGTGCCAGCAGCGAACGACAGGGGGCCGGGGCCAACGTCCTGACTTTC
TRBV7-8	TRBJ1-6	TRBD1	few	CASSTAGTGVQNSPLHF	TGTGCCAGCAGCACAGCCGGGACAGGGGTTCAGAATTCACCCCTCCACTTT
TRBV24-1	TRBJ2-1	-	-	CATAEGGLYNEQFF	TGTGCCACCGCTGAGGGGGGGCTGTACAATGAGCAGTTCTTC
TRBV20-1	TRBJ1-1	-	few	CSASQGITEAFF	TGCAGTGCTAGTCAGGGAATCACTGAAGCTTTCTTT
TRBV5-1	TRBJ1-2	-	-	CASSPGHRVLSGYTF	TGCGCCAGCAGCCCAGGCCACAGGGTATTGAGTGGCTACACCTTC
TRBV12-3/TRBV12-4	TRBJ2-5	-	many	CASSPLTYQETQYF	TGTGCCAGCAGTCCCCTGACATACCAAGAGACCCAGTACTTC
TRBV5-1	TRBJ2-3	-	many	CASSLAATSTDTQYF	TGCGCCAGCAGCTTGGCAGCGACTAGCACAGATACGCAGTATTTT
TRBV5-6	TRBJ2-5	-	-	CASSGSGRQQETQYF	TGTGCCAGCAGTGGATCGGGCAGACAACAAGAGACCCAGTACTTC
TRBV3-1	TRBJ2-7	-	many	CASSQGAQAYEQYF	TGTGCCAGCAGCCAAGGGGCCCAGGCCTACGAGCAGTACTTC
TRBV5-1	TRBJ1-6	-	medium-sized	CASSLGDRLYSPLHF	TGCGCCAGCAGCTTGGGGGACCGCCTGTATTCACCCCTCCACTTT
TRBV6-2/TRBV6-3	TRBJ2-2	-	-	CASSYSPVGRRGDGGELFF	TGTGCCAGCAGTTACTCTCCGGTGGGACGACGGGGAGACGGCGGGGAGCTGTTTTTT